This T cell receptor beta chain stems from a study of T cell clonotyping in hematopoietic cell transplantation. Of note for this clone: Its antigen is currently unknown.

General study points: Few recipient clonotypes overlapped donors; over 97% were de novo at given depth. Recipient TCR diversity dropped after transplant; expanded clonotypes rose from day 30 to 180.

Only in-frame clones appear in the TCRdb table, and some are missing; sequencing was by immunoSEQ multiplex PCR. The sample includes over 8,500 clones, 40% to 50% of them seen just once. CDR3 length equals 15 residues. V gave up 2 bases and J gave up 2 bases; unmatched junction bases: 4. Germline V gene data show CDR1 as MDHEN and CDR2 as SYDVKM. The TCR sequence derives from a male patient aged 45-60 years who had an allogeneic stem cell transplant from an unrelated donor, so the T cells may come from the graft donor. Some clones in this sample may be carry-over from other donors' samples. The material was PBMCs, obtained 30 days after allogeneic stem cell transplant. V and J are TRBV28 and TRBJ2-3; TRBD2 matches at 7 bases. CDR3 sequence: CASSLGAGVTDTQYF. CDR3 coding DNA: TGTGCCAGCAGTTTAGGGGCGGGGGTCACAGATACGCAGTATTTT. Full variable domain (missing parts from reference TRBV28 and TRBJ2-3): DVKVTQSSRYLVKRTGEKVFLECVQDMDHENMFWYRQDPGLGLRLIYFSYDVKMKEKGDIPEGYSVSREKKERFSLILESASTNQTSMYLCASSLGAGVTDTQYFGPGTRLTVL.